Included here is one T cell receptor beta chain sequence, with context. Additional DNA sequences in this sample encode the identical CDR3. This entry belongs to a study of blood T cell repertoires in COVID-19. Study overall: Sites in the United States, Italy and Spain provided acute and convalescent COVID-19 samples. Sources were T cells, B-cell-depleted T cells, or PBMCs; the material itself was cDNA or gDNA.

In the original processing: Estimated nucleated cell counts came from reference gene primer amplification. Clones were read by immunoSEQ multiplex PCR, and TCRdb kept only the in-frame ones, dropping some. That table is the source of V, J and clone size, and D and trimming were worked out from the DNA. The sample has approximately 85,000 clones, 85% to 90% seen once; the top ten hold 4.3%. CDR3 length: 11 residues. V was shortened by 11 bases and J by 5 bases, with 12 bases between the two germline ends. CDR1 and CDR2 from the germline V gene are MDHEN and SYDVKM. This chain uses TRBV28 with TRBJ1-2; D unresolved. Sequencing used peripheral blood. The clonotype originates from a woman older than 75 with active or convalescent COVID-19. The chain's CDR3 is CASNSRYGYTF. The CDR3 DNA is TGTGCCTCAAATTCCCGGTATGGCTACACCTTC.